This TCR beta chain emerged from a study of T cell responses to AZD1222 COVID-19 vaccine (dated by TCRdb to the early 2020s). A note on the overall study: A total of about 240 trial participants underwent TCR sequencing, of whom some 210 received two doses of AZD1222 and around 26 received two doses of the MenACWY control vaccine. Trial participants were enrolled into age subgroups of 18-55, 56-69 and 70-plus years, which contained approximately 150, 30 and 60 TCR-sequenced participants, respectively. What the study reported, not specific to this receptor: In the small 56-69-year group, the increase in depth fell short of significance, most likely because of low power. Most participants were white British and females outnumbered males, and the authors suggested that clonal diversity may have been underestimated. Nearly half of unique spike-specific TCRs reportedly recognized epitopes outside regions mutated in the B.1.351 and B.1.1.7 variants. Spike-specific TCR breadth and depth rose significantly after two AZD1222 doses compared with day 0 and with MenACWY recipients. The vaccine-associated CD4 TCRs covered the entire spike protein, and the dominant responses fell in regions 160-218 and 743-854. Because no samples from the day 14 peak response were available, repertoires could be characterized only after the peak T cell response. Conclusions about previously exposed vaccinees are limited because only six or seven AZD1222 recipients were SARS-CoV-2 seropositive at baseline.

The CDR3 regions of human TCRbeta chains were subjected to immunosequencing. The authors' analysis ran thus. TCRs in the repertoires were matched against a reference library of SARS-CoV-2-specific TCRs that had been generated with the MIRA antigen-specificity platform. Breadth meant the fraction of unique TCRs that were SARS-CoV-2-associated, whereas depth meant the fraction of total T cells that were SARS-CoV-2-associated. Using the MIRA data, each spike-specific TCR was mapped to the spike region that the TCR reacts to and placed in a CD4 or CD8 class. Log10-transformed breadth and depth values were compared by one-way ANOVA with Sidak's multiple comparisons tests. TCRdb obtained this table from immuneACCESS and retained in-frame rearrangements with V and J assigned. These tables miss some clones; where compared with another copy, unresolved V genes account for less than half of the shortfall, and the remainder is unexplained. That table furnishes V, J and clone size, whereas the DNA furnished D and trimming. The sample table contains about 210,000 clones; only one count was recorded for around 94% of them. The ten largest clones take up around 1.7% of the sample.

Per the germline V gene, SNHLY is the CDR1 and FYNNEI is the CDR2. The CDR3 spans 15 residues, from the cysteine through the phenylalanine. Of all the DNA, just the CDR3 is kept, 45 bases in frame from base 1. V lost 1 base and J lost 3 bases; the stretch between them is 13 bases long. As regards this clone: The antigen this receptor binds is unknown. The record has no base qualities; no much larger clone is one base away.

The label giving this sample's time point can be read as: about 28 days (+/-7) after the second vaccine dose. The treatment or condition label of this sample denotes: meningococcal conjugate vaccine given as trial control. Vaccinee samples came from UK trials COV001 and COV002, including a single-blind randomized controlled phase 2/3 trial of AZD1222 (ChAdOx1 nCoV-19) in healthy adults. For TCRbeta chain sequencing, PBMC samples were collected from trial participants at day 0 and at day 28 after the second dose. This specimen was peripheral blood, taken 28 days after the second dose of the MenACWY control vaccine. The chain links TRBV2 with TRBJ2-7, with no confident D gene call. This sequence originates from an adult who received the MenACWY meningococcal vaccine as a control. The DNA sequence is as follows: TGTGCCAGCAGTGAAGACACCGGCTTGGACTACGAGCAGTACTTC. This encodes CASSEDTGLDYEQYF. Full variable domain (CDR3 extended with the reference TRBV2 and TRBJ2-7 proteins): EPEVTQTPSHQVTQMGQEVILRCVPISNHLYFYWYRQILGQKVEFLVSFYNNEISEKSEIFDDQFSVERPDGSNFTLKIRSTKLEDSAMYFCASSEDTGLDYEQYFGPGTRLTVT.